This TCR beta chain was sequenced during a study of response to subunit inactivated influenza vaccine (dated 2018 in TCRdb). For context, the study as a whole: Deep quantitative profiling of the T cell receptor repertoire was used in the study to follow responses to a trivalent subunit inactivated influenza vaccine. What the authors observed across the whole study: It was suggested by the authors that each seasonal influenza vaccination may recruit only a limited number of new T cells.

Libraries were built with RT-PCR. Sequenced on an Illumina HiSeq 2500. The public reads were run again by TCRdb, first through fastp at Q25 and then through MiXCR, and only productive beta chains were kept. Entries are consolidated by CDR3 protein sequence, retaining the most common genes and DNA. This sample holds hundreds of thousands of distinct CDR3 sequences; approximately 14% were observed only once. Of the sample, more than 9% falls within the top ten clones. On this clonotype itself: The antigen it recognizes is unknown. Nothing much larger sits one base from this clone, and base qualities are not available.

This TCR was recovered from a man in his fifties or sixties who received an inactivated influenza vaccine. Donor details come from another sample of the same person, matched by shared clones. Sequencing used PBMCs from blood, obtained roughly 12 days after vaccination.

The nucleotide sequence is given as TGTGCCAGCAGCGCCTGGGACTATCAAGAGACCCAGTACTTC. It specifies CASSAWDYQETQYF. Recombination linked TRBV11-2 to TRBJ2-5; 7 central bases correspond to TRBD2. Including cysteine and phenylalanine, the CDR3 has 14 amino acids. Only CDR3 DNA remains: 42 bases, in frame from the first base. Ends trimmed: V by 5 bases, J by 2 bases; bases unmatched to a gene: 5. CDR1 and CDR2 were assigned from the germline V gene as SGHAT and FQNNGV.